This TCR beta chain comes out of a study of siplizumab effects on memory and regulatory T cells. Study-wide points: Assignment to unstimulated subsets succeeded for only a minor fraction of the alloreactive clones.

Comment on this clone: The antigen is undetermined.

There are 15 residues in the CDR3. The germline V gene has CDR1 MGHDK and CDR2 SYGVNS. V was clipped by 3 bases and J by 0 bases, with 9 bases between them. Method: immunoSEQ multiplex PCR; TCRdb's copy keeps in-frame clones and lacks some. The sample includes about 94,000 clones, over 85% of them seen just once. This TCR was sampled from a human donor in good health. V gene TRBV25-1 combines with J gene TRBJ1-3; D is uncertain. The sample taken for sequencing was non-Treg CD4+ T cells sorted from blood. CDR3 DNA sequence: TGTGCCAGCAGTGATAACAGAGTCTCTGGAAACACCATATATTTT. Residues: CASSDNRVSGNTIYF.